These T cell receptor beta chains were read from a single sample in a study of cytomegalovirus exposure and HLA in healthy donors. The data were produced by immunoSEQ multiplex PCR, yet TCRdb's version contains in-frame clones alone and is incomplete. The table includes 150,000 to 200,000 clones, around 77% detected once. What was sequenced was PBMCs. The receptors were gathered from a female donor in good health and CMV-seronegative. Both conserved end residues are part of each CDR3. D genes are given only for firm matches. Where a row states a size, it is once, few, many or the class of an expanded clone; other rows omit it.

D,V,size,J,DNA,CDR3
.,TRBV9,once,TRBJ2-7,TGTGCCAGCAGCGCCCACTACAATCGTGAGCAGTACTTC,CASSAHYNREQYF
TRBD2,TRBV2,.,TRBJ2-1,TGTGCCAGCAGACGGGACTACAACAATGAGCAGTTCTTC,CASRRDYNNEQFF
.,TRBV9,once,TRBJ1-1,TGTGCCAGCAGCTTTACAGAGAACACTGAAGCTTTCTTT,CASSFTENTEAFF
.,TRBV4-1,.,TRBJ2-1,TGCGCCAGCAGCCAAGAGGTACGGGGCAATGAGCAGTTCTTC,CASSQEVRGNEQFF
TRBD2,TRBV4-1,.,TRBJ2-7,TGCGCCAGCAGCCCCGGACTAGCGGGAGGGGCCTACGAGCAGTACTTC,CASSPGLAGGAYEQYF
.,TRBV6-5,.,TRBJ2-2,TGTGCCAGCAGTTACTCGGGCGGGTACACCGGGGAGCTGTTTTTT,CASSYSGGYTGELFF
.,TRBV6-1,.,TRBJ1-1,TGTGCCAGCAGTGACGTTGACAGCGACCGTGAAGCTTTCTTT,CASSDVDSDREAFF
.,TRBV30,.,TRBJ2-7,TGTGCCTGGAGTGGTCAGGGCACCTACGAGCAGTACTTC,CAWSGQGTYEQYF
TRBD1,TRBV7-8,.,TRBJ1-5,TGTGCCAGCAGCTCGAAACAGGGGGCGAAGGTAACCCAGCATTTT,CASSSKQGAKVTQHF
TRBD2,TRBV6-5,.,TRBJ2-2,TGTGCCAGCTGGCGGGGGGGCACCGGGGAGCTGTTTTTT,CASWRGGTGELFF
.,TRBV19,.,TRBJ1-5,TGTGCCAGTAGGGAGGTACCCAATCAGCCCCAGCATTTT,CASREVPNQPQHF
.,TRBV5-1,.,TRBJ2-7,TGCGCCAGCAGCGTGCTAGTGCCCAACGAGCAGTACTTC,CASSVLVPNEQYF
TRBD2,TRBV7-2,.,TRBJ2-3,TGTGCCAGCAGCTTAGGGACTAGCGGGGGGGCTGATACGCAGTATTTT,CASSLGTSGGADTQYF
TRBD1,TRBV12-5,few,TRBJ2-3,TGTGCTAGTGGTGGTGGGGGACAGGGCACAGATACGCAGTATTTT,CASGGGGQGTDTQYF
.,TRBV12-5,.,TRBJ1-1,TGTGCTAGTGGTTTGGACAGGGCCACTGAAGCTTTCTTT,CASGLDRATEAFF
TRBD1,TRBV28,few,TRBJ1-5,TGTGCCAGCAGTTTAAGGTACAGGGGCGATCGGCCCCAGCATTTT,CASSLRYRGDRPQHF
.,TRBV19,.,TRBJ1-2,TGTGCCAGTAGTGTAGCGGACACCGGTGTAAGGTATGGCTACACCTTC,CASSVADTGVRYGYTF
TRBD1,TRBV11-3,once,TRBJ2-7,TGTGCCAGCAGCCCCGTGAGGGGGCCGGGGGAGCAGTACTTC,CASSPVRGPGEQYF
TRBD1,TRBV7-2,.,TRBJ2-1,TGTGCCAGCAGCTCACAAGTAGGGACAGATTACAATGAGCAGTTCTTC,CASSSQVGTDYNEQFF
.,TRBV19,.,TRBJ1-5,TGTGCCAGCCAACGGGGAGGGGTAGGCAATCAGCCCCAGCATTTT,CASQRGGVGNQPQHF
.,TRBV19,few,TRBJ2-6,TGTGCCAGTAGTCATCCCCTAAGTGGGGCCAACGTCCTGACTTTC,CASSHPLSGANVLTF
TRBD1,TRBV30,once,TRBJ2-3,TGTGCCTGGGCCACAGGGGATGGGAGTACAGATACGCAGTATTTT,CAWATGDGSTDTQYF
TRBD2,TRBV11-3,.,TRBJ2-1,TGTGCCAGCAGTCCCGCGGGAGGGACCTACAATGAGCAGTTCTTC,CASSPAGGTYNEQFF
TRBD1,TRBV16,.,TRBJ1-2,TGTGCCAGCAGCCAATCGGGGGGACAGGTTGGCTACACCTTC,CASSQSGGQVGYTF
.,TRBV7-9,.,TRBJ2-5,TGTGCCAGCAGCCTCCAACAGGGAATTCAAGAGACCCAGTACTTC,CASSLQQGIQETQYF
.,TRBV19,few,TRBJ2-5,TGTGCCACCCGGGGTGTTTGGGAGACCCAGTACTTC,CATRGVWETQYF
.,TRBV25-1,few,TRBJ1-2,TGTGCCAGCAGTGAGGTCGCGTCCCACGGGTATGGCTACACCTTC,CASSEVASHGYGYTF
TRBD2,TRBV9,.,TRBJ2-7,TGTGCCACCATCACCGCAACCTCTAGCGGGAGAACTGGAGAGCAGTACTTC,CATITATSSGRTGEQYF
.,TRBV15,few,TRBJ1-1,TGTGCCACCAGCACAACGGGCAGGGTGGTAATGGCTTTCTTT,CATSTTGRVVMAFF
.,TRBV28,.,TRBJ1-4,TGTGCCAGCAGGGGGGGGGCCCTGAGGGAAAAACTGTTTTTT,CASRGGALREKLFF
.,TRBV4-1,.,TRBJ1-1,TGCGCCAGCAGCCAACTTCCAGGTTTAAACACTGAAGCTTTCTTT,CASSQLPGLNTEAFF
TRBD1,TRBV14,.,TRBJ1-1,TGTGCCAGCAGCCAGGGACAGAGAGGGAACACTGAAGCTTTCTTT,CASSQGQRGNTEAFF
TRBD1,TRBV5-6,once,TRBJ2-7,TGTGCCAGCAGCTTCGGACAGGGGGTTCCCTACGAGCAGTACTTC,CASSFGQGVPYEQYF
TRBD1,TRBV30,.,TRBJ2-7,TGTGCCTGGAGTGGGACGGGACAGCCCTACGAGCAGTACTTC,CAWSGTGQPYEQYF
.,TRBV18,once,TRBJ1-4,TGTGCCAGCTCACAACAGGACGGTGAAAAACTGTTTTTT,CASSQQDGEKLFF
TRBD1,TRBV5-1,.,TRBJ1-1,TGCGCCAGCAGCTTGATAGGGGGCAGCGCGAACACTGAAGCTTTCTTT,CASSLIGGSANTEAFF
.,TRBV28,.,TRBJ1-3,TGTGCCAGCAGGTCATCCGGGACTAAAAACACCATATATTTT,CASRSSGTKNTIYF